This T cell receptor (beta chain) was obtained from a study of technical replicates of blood from several donors. This CDR3 is 15 amino acids long. Between the trimmed V and J ends, which lost 5 bases and 0 bases, there was a span of 14 bases. The germline V gene encodes CDR1 SEHNR and CDR2 FQNEAQ (reference sequence). Clones were read by immunoSEQ multiplex PCR, and TCRdb kept only the in-frame ones, dropping some. The sample contains 65,000 to 90,000 clones, roughly 93% of which appear only once. This sequence was found in a human donor in good health. V gene TRBV7-9 combines with J gene TRBJ2-7, with D possibly TRBD1 on 6 matching bases. The sample consisted of T cells isolated from PBMCs. The CDR3, as DNA: TGTGCCAGCAGCCACCCACAGGGTTACTCCTACGAGCAGTACTTC. It encodes CASSHPQGYSYEQYF.